This T cell receptor beta chain was sequenced in a study of blood T cell repertoires in COVID-19. For the study at large: Sites in the United States, Italy and Spain provided acute and convalescent COVID-19 samples. From T cells, B-cell-depleted T cells, or PBMCs came the material, which was cDNA or gDNA.

Original methodology: Amplification of reference gene primers provided the estimated nucleated cell counts. Libraries were prepared by immunoSEQ multiplex PCR; TCRdb keeps only in-frame clonotypes and omits some of them. V and J calls and clone size are given by that table; D and trimming were obtained from the DNA. Among around 290,000 clones listed, around 88% were seen once. Germline assignment: CDR1 SGDLS and CDR2 YYNGEE. With 2 bases clipped from V and 6 bases from J, the junction kept 17 bases outside the gene matches. The length of the CDR3 is 18 residues. The specimen was peripheral blood. The sequence was obtained from a man aged 40-49 years with acute or convalescent COVID-19. The rearrangement links TRBV9 to TRBJ2-3; 8 nucleotides align to TRBD2. CDR3 region: CASSVFPPAAGGDDTQYF. The DNA of the CDR3 is TGTGCCAGCAGCGTTTTCCCCCCGGCTGCCGGGGGGGACGATACGCAGTATTTT.